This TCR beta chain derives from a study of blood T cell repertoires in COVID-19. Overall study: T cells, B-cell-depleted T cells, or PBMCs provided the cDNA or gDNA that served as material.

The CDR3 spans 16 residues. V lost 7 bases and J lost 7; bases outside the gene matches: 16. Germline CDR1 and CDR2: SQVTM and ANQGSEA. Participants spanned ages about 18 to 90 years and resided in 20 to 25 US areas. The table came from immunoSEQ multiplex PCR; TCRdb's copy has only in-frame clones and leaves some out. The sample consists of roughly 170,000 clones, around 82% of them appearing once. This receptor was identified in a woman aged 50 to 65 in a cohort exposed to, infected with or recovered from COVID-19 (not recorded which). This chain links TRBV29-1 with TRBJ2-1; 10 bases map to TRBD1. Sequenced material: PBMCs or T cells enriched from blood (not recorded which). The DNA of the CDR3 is TGCAGCGCCCAACCATACGGGGACAGGGGATATAATGAGCAGTTCTTC. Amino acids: CSAQPYGDRGYNEQFF.